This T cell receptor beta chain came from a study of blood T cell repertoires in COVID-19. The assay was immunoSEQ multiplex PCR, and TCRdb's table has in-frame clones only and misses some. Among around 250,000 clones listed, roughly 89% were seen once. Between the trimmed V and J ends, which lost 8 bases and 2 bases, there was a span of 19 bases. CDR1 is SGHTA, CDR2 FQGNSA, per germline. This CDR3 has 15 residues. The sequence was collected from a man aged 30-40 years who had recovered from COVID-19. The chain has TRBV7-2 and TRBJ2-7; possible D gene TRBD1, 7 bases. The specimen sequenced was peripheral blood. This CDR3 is CASAGGTTIPYEQYF. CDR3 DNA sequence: TGTGCCAGCGCAGGGGGGACCACCATTCCCTACGAGCAGTACTTC.